This T cell receptor beta chain was sequenced in a study of monozygotic twins with inflammatory bowel disease (dated 2019 in TCRdb). With regard to the full study: The complete study included 28 monozygotic twin pairs: 19 IBD-discordant Danish pairs and nine German pairs, of which four were IBD-concordant and five were IBD-discordant. Disease-associated traits were sought mainly through comparisons between IBD patients and their genetically identical healthy co-twins within discordant pairs. Each individual had, on average, about 151 000 unique TCRalpha sequences and 181 000 unique TCRbeta sequences available for analysis.

With respect to this clonotype: Its antigen is not yet known.

From each donor, a roughly 2.5 ml peripheral blood sample was drawn into PAXgene tubes and stored at -80 degrees C. Without T cell sorting, total RNA was isolated from whole blood using the PAXgene blood miRNA kit on an automated QIAcube. Deep TCRalpha and TCRbeta repertoire profiling with unique molecular barcoding was performed on peripheral blood of monozygotic twin pairs concordant or discordant for inflammatory bowel disease. Smoking habits were recorded for all twin pairs, with individuals classified as current, former or never smokers. Beyond this particular receptor, the publication reports: A decrease in TCRbeta repertoire diversity, as measured by inverse Simpson index, was observed in IBD patients compared with their healthy co-twins. Different T cell subtypes could not be distinguished in the analysis. Differing immunosuppressive treatments among patients may have added background noise and inter-individual variability to the repertoires. No difference in repertoire similarity was observed between concordant and discordant twins, possibly owing to limited statistical power. No single strong signal or clonotype linked to IBD turned up in the results, so the idea that one exists was not supported. Compared with healthy twins, IBD patients had fewer clonotypes in common with other individuals, a difference most pronounced in patients showing signs of disease activity.

Library preparation employed 5' RACE. For each TCR library, approximately 3.5 ug of total RNA was used. For each sample, cDNA was synthesized in eight separate reactions using SMARTScribe reverse transcriptase. Unique molecular identifiers containing a 6-nucleotide sample barcode were introduced through template switching during cDNA synthesis. Two nested PCRs of roughly 16 and 10 cycles amplified the TCRalpha and TCRbeta cDNA, and bead purification followed each PCR. Before amplification, the cDNA was both treated with uracil DNA-glycosylase and purified with the QIAquick PCR purification kit. The second PCR added Illumina TruSeq-compatible adapters along with sample-specific barcodes. Library quality and concentration were assessed using TapeStation and Qubit, and approximately 5 ng of each library was pooled. Sequencing of pooled libraries was carried out on an Illumina HiSeq2500 single-index Rapid Run using 2 x 100 bp reads and custom sequencing primers. From the authors' description of their analysis: MiGEC version 1.2.6 was used for UMI-based consensus assembly, which corrected PCR and sequencing errors. MiXCR version 2.1.1 was used for V(D)J alignment, clonotype assembly and CDR3 extraction. To normalise gene usage, clonotype sharing and MAIT/NKT TCR abundance, the analysis used the top 1000, 10 000 and 20 000 clonotypes per sample. After downsampling to 27 000 UMIs, diversity was calculated as the inverse Simpson index using the vegan R package. Paired Mann-Whitney U tests were applied to discordant twin pairs, with Benjamini-Hochberg correction for multiple testing. TCRdb reprocessed the reads and assigns one entry to each CDR3 protein sequence, leaving out DNA. These V and J calls originate from TCRdb's pipeline instead of the authors' own analysis. The sample's records list roughly 100,000 distinct CDR3 sequences. In total, the top ten clones hold 1.5% to 2% of the sample.

The sample consisted of blood. The source is a human donor with ulcerative colitis or Crohn's disease, or a healthy co-twin of an affected twin (not recorded which).

The CDR3 protein: CASSDWTGSYEQFF. This chain is built from TRBV28 and TRBJ2-1; the TRBD1 assignment by TCRdb is unverifiable without DNA. As encoded in the germline V gene, CDR1 is MDHEN while CDR2 is SYDVKM. Counted from cysteine to phenylalanine, this CDR3 has 14 amino acids. No DNA is listed.